This record covers a single TCR beta chain. The data stem from a study of blood T cell repertoires in COVID-19. Study details: Acute and convalescent COVID-19 samples came from the United States, Italy and Spain. PBMCs, B-cell-depleted T cells, or T cells were the source of the cDNA or gDNA that made up the material.

This CDR3 is built from 14 residues. V lost 0 bases and J 1 base, leaving 8 bases between the germline ends. Looked up from germline, CDR1 is GTSNPN and CDR2 is SVGIG (reference sequence). Authors' processing steps: Quantification of nucleated cells was approximated via reference gene primer amplification. Profiling relied on immunoSEQ multiplex PCR, and the TCRdb table lists in-frame clones only, not all of them. V and J calls and clone size are those listed in that table; D and trimming were worked out from the DNA. The sample lists about 210,000 clones, about 89% occurring once. Sequences were obtained from peripheral blood. The gene calls are TRBV30 and TRBJ2-3, with D uncertain. The TCR sequence derives from a woman between 35 and 50 years old with acute or convalescent COVID-19. CDR3 in amino acids: CAWSVTSGTDTQYF. The CDR3 bases are TGTGCCTGGAGTGTCACCTCGGGCACAGATACGCAGTATTTT.